This T cell receptor (beta chain) was recorded in a study of T-cell reconstitution after alpha-beta-depleted transplantation in children listed by TCRdb under 2016. A note on the overall study: T-cell immune reconstitution after TCRalphabeta/CD19-depleted allogeneic hematopoietic cell transplantation in children was quantitatively tracked in the study by means of TCR repertoire profiling.

Concerning this clonotype: Its recognized antigen is unknown. The sample holds no much larger clone one base away, and base qualities are not on file.

The CDR3 numbers 14 residues from cysteine through phenylalanine. Of all the DNA, just the CDR3 is kept, 42 bases in frame from base 1. Based on the germline V gene, the CDR1 and CDR2 sequences are MNHEY and SVGEGT. V and J are trimmed by 6 bases and 3 bases, and the gene matches miss 4 bases of the junction. The library was made by PCR. The listed sequencing device is Illumina HiSeq 2500. Molecular barcoding was employed in the preparation of TCR libraries, with unique molecular identifiers being used to normalize TCRbeta repertoire quantification. The raw public data were reprocessed by TCRdb itself: fastp quality trimming at Q25, MiXCR clonotype calling, in-frame beta chains only. Every entry covers one CDR3 protein and lists the most common genes and DNA from its rows. Across this sample there are 450,000 to 500,000 distinct CDR3 sequences, with under 15% seen only once. Under 7% of the sample goes to the ten largest clones.

The receptor chain draws on TRBV6-2 or TRBV6-3 and TRBJ2-2; TRBD1 matches 7 bases in the middle. This TCR was sampled from a human donor who donated a stem cell graft to a child with combined immunodeficiency. Sample: PBMCs from the stem cell graft donor, taken from the stem cell graft. CDR3 protein: CASRPGQYTGELFF. The DNA sequence reads TGTGCCAGCAGACCGGGACAGTACACCGGGGAGCTGTTTTTT.